The source of this TCR beta chain is a study of T cells in Graves' hyperthyroidism and ophthalmopathy (dated by TCRdb to about 2019). The study in broad terms: To identify distinguishing TCR V-J signatures, a discovery cohort of roughly 100 patients was used, comprising 43 with Graves' ophthalmopathy and approximately 58 with stable Graves' hyperthyroidism. Once sampling was done, hyperthyroidism patients were given methimazole at a starting dose of 30 mg daily, whereas ophthalmopathy patients were given high-dose intravenous methylprednisolone. In about 6 Graves' hyperthyroidism patients, the study also compared T-cell repertoires from thyroid tissue with T-cell repertoires from blood. Prospective prediction of ophthalmopathy was tested in an independent validation cohort consisting of under 20 hyperthyroidism patients and 15 to 17 patients who later progressed to ophthalmopathy. The paper describes TCR Vbeta CDR3 sequencing of around 130 peripheral blood samples, made up of 43 ophthalmopathy patients, some 76 hyperthyroidism patients and 17 progressor patients. For training and testing, the 100 or so patients in the discovery cohort were randomly divided in a 7:3 ratio. What the research found in general, with its limitations: Blood samples also contained most of the expanded thyroid clonotypes (frequency above 0.001), which suggests that blood repertoires may reflect thyroid immune responses. A model built on a 13 V-J signature distinguished ophthalmopathy from stable hyperthyroidism, reaching around 87% sensitivity and about 81% specificity in cross-validation and 80%/75% in testing. In validation, the model predicted progression to ophthalmopathy a median of 6.5 months before onset, with about 70% sensitivity and roughly 77% specificity. No statistical method was used to set the sample size in advance, and investigators knew the group allocation.

Stable Graves' hyperthyroidism was defined as the absence of progression to ophthalmopathy over 18 months of follow-up. The hyperthyroidism patients were between 18 and 65 years old and newly diagnosed, with a disease duration of less than 2 months. The study excluded patients with uncontrolled infections, other autoimmune diseases, pregnancy or lactation. Diagnoses relied on clinical symptoms, serum thyroxine and TRAb, thyroid ultrasound and orbital computed tomography. Trizol reagent was used to extract total RNA, and RNA quality was then checked on an Agilent 2100 Bioanalyzer. Amplification of TCR beta CDR3 regions was carried out from RNA transcripts. The TCR CDR3 was subjected to a first round of RT-PCR using the HTBI primer set and the Qiagen OneStep RT-PCR kit. The libraries were constructed in a second round of multiplex PCR and then size-selected and purified. Libraries were sequenced paired-end with 100 bp reads on an Illumina HiSeq2000. The original pipeline was this. SOAPnuke was used to process the raw data, removing reads that contained adapters or uncalled bases, had a mean Phred below 15, or lacked an exact match to the constant primer or identifier. High-quality paired reads were merged with COPE v1.2.5, and unique nucleotide sequences were defined as clonotypes. Clonotypes were aligned to IMGT TRBV, TRBD and TRBJ reference segments using MiTCR v1.1. The analysis included only V-J combinations with a frequency above 0.0001, which together covered 99.2% of the repertoires. A TCS score was defined as the ratio of F50 (clonal expansion) to E x V (chaos), with BLOSUM62-based TCRdist applied between CDR3 peptides within each V-J. Welch's t-statistics and random forest reduced approximately 520 V-J features to 13, which were used in a naive Bayes classifier (R e1071). Thyroid-blood repertoire similarity was quantified with the Morisita-Horn index. The public reads were run again by TCRdb, first through fastp at Q25 and then through MiXCR, and only productive beta chains were kept. Each CDR3 protein appears once, grouped with its most common genes and DNA. The V and J calls shown here were made by TCRdb, not taken from the authors' results. The sample table lists almost 600,000 distinct CDR3 sequences, just over 45% of them with a count of one. Roughly 8.2% of the sample is held by the ten biggest clonotypes.

Comments on this clonotype: The antigen this receptor binds is unknown. No base quality information exists; no much larger clone differs at one position.

CDR1 and CDR2 are drawn from the germline V gene: SQVTM, ANQGSEA. Counted from cysteine to phenylalanine, this CDR3 has 12 amino acids. The retained sequence is limited to the CDR3, 36 bases, with the frame set at the first base. The trim is 6 bases for V and 4 bases for J, with a gap of 12 bases between the germline ends. The source material was peripheral blood or thyroid tissue (not recorded which). The V gene is TRBV29-1 and the J gene is TRBJ2-5; TRBD1 is perhaps the D gene, given 7 matching bases. The source of this sequence is a woman aged 18-29 years with Graves' hyperthyroidism. The CDR3 sequence is CSVEGTVETQYF. The DNA reads as follows: TGCAGCGTGGAGGGGACAGTAGAGACCCAGTACTTC.